These 26 T cell receptor beta chains came from one sample sequenced in a study of memory CD4+ T cells and cytomegalovirus serostatus. The sort gate was single viable CD3+CD4+CD8-CD45RO+ cells for memory CD4+ T cells. Libraries were prepared by immunoSEQ multiplex PCR; TCRdb keeps only in-frame clonotypes and omits some of them. Among 30,000 to 40,000 clones listed, 78% were seen once. Sequenced input: memory CD4+ T cells from blood. These receptors were obtained from an adult in good health and CMV-seronegative.

The chain employs TRBV10-3 and TRBJ2-3; TRBD1 is a possible D gene (6 bases). Deletions cut 11 bases from V and 1 base from J, with 16 bases between. The CDR3 has 14 residues. Looked up from germline, CDR1 is ENHRY and CDR2 is SYGVKD. Written as DNA, the CDR3 is TGTGCCGTGAGACAGGCGGTCGGCACAGATACGCAGTATTTT. This translates into CAVRQAVGTDTQYF.

The V gene is TRBV2, the J gene TRBJ2-7; D not certain. V was clipped by 8 bases and J by 2 bases, with 16 bases between them. This CDR3 comprises 14 residues. Germline lookup yields CDR1 SNHLY and CDR2 FYNNEI. CDR3 sequence reads: CASQMDDLTYEQYF. The CDR3, as DNA: TGTGCCAGCCAGATGGATGACCTTACCTACGAGCAGTACTTC. The complete variable domain, with remaining parts taken from reference TRBV2 and TRBJ2-7, reads EPEVTQTPSHQVTQMGQEVILRCVPISNHLYFYWYRQILGQKVEFLVSFYNNEISEKSEIFDDQFSVERPDGSNFTLKIRSTKLEDSAMYFCASQMDDLTYEQYFGPGTRLTVT.

The rearrangement links TRBV6-1 to TRBJ1-2, with 8 nucleotides matching TRBD1. The CDR3 runs 15 residues. The V gene's germline CDR1 is MNHNS and CDR2 SASEGT. With V trimmed by 0 bases and J by 2 bases, 2 bases remained unmatched. The CDR3, as DNA: TGTGCCAGCAGTGAAGCGACAGGGGAGAACTATGGCTACACCTTC. It is translated as CASSEATGENYGYTF.

This clone came up a few times. The rearrangement joins TRBV7-6 to TRBJ1-1; D is uncertain. V lost 5 bases and J lost 5, with 15 bases in between. Germline CDR1 SGHVS, CDR2 FNYEAQ. There are 14 residues in the CDR3. This CDR3 reads CASSRGPGVTEAFF. The DNA for the CDR3 is TGTGCCAGCAGCAGAGGTCCCGGGGTGACTGAAGCTTTCTTT.

J is TRBJ1-4 and V is TRBV6-1; tentative D call: TRBD1 (6 bases). The germline V gene encodes CDR1 MNHNS and CDR2 SASEGT. Trimming pared 6 bases from V and 0 bases from J, leaving 11 bases between. There are 15 residues in the CDR3. The DNA for the CDR3 is TGTGCCAGCAGCCGTACAGGGTCAACTAATGAAAAACTGTTTTTT. Translating gives CASSRTGSTNEKLFF.

This chain joins TRBV19 and TRBJ1-2, with a weak D call TRBD1 (5 bases). Germline loops: CDR1 LNHDA, CDR2 SQIVND (reference sequence). The CDR3 runs 16 residues. V was pared by 4 bases and J by 6 bases, with 21 bases between. The CDR3 spells CASSRSVGGVGNGYTF. The CDR3 DNA sequence: TGTGCCAGTAGTAGGTCTGTGGGAGGGGTCGGCAATGGCTACACCTTC.

The chain has TRBV6-5 and TRBJ1-2; D is undetermined. V was clipped by 7 bases and J by 5 bases, with 17 bases between them. This CDR3 is built from 14 residues. Per germline, CDR1 MNHEY and CDR2 SVGAGI. CDR3 in DNA: TGTGCCAGCACCCCACGGGCGTTTTCGTATGGCTACACCTTC. It translates to CASTPRAFSYGYTF.

The chain joins TRBV10-2 to TRBJ2-7; D gene uncertain. The V gene's germline CDR1 is WSHSY and CDR2 SAAADI. The V end was cut by 3 bases, the J end by 2 bases, with 5 bases between. The CDR3 spans 12 residues. The CDR3 here is CASSELTYEQYF. The CDR3 DNA reads TGCGCCAGCAGTGAACTCACCTACGAGCAGTACTTC.

The V and J genes are TRBV5-6 and TRBJ1-4; no clear D. V was pared by 1 base and J by 7 bases, with 11 bases between. Germline CDR1 reads SGHDT; CDR2 reads YYEEEE. The CDR3 covers 14 residues. Here the CDR3 reads CASSLFSAGEKLFF. The CDR3 nucleotides read TGTGCCAGCAGCTTGTTCAGCGCTGGTGAAAAACTGTTTTTT.

The gene calls are TRBV11-2 and TRBJ2-3, with 7 bases matching TRBD1. The germline V gene has CDR1 SGHAT and CDR2 FQNNGV. Losses at the gene ends were 5 bases for V and 1 base for J; bases not matched to a gene: 9. This CDR3 contains 16 residues. The CDR3 sequence is CASSLGGGTGTDTQYF. The CDR3 DNA is TGTGCCAGCAGCCTAGGAGGTGGGACAGGCACAGATACGCAGTATTTT.

The rearrangement joins TRBV7-9 to TRBJ1-2; 9 nucleotides match TRBD1. Trimming cost V 5 bases and J 5 bases; bases outside gene matches: 15. The germline CDR1 and CDR2 sequences are SEHNR and FQNEAQ (reference sequence). The CDR3 totals 17 residues. The CDR3 loop is CASSPTQGARGRYGYTF. The CDR3 coding sequence is TGTGCCAGCAGCCCTACACAGGGGGCGAGAGGGAGATATGGCTACACCTTC. The full variable domain, in which reference TRBV7-9 and TRBJ1-2 provide the parts outside the CDR3, is DTGVSQNPRHKITKRGQNVTFRCDPISEHNRLYWYRQTLGQGPEFLTYFQNEAQLEKSRLLSDRFSAERPKGSFSTLEIQRTEQGDSAMYLCASSPTQGARGRYGYTFGSGTRLTVV.

This clone was seen just once. This rearrangement joins TRBV10-1 to TRBJ2-7, with 7 nucleotides matching TRBD1. Germline V lookup: CDR1 WNHNN, CDR2 SYGVQD (reference sequence). The V and J ends lost 3 bases and 0 bases, in that order; junction bases with no gene match: 2. This CDR3 has 14 residues. The CDR3: CASSDGTASYEQYF. The CDR3 DNA reads TGCGCCAGCAGTGACGGGACAGCCTCCTACGAGCAGTACTTC.

The CDR3 DNA is TGCGCCAGCAGTGAGTCAGACGGGGGGGGTCGCAATGAGCAGTTCTTC. Translation: CASSESDGGGRNEQFF. The chain links TRBV10-1 to TRBJ2-1, with 8 bases lining up with TRBD2. The CDR3 spans 16 residues. Germline loops: CDR1 WNHNN, CDR2 SYGVQD (reference sequence). Trimming removed 0 bases from V and 6 bases from J; junction bases left unmatched: 7.

By share, this clone ranks as medium-sized (0.01 to 0.1%). This same CDR3 is encoded by further DNA sequences in the sample. This CDR3 is CASSWAGGEKLFF. In DNA form, the CDR3 reads TGTGCCAGCAGCTGGGCCGGGGGTGAAAAACTGTTTTTT. V gene TRBV7-9 combines with J gene TRBJ1-4; TRBD1 might be the D (5 bases). The germline CDR1 and CDR2 sequences are SEHNR and FQNEAQ (reference sequence). The CDR3 length is 13 residues. V dropped 4 bases and J dropped 7 bases, with 10 bases sitting between them.

This CDR3 is CASRTSYEQYF. The CDR3 DNA is TGTGCCAGTAGGACCTCCTACGAGCAGTACTTC. The chain couples TRBV10-3 to TRBJ2-7; no firm D call. This CDR3 spans 11 amino acids. CDR1 and CDR2 (germline): ENHRY, SYGVKD. V was clipped by 10 bases and J by 0 bases, with 7 bases between them.

This clone was recorded a few times. V gene TRBV18 combines with J gene TRBJ1-1; TRBD1 aligns across 7 bases. Germline CDR1 is KGHSH and CDR2 is LQKENI. Trimming cost V 5 bases and J 1 base; bases outside gene matches: 7. This CDR3 comprises 15 residues. The CDR3 DNA reads as TGTGCCAGCTCAGCCGACAGGGTGGGGAACACTGAAGCTTTCTTT. This translates into CASSADRVGNTEAFF.

This rearrangement joins TRBV7-2 to TRBJ2-7, with a tentative D call TRBD2 (5 bases). The CDR3 sequence is 11 residues long. Germline V gene lookup returns CDR1 SGHTA and CDR2 FQGNSA. V was trimmed by 1 base and J by 7 bases, leaving 5 bases between them. This CDR3 is CASSLGREQYF. DNA for the CDR3: TGTGCCAGCAGCTTAGGGAGGGAGCAGTACTTC.

The genes are TRBV19 and TRBJ1-2; 7 bases line up with TRBD1. This CDR3 comprises 15 residues. After removal of 3 bases from V and 5 bases from J, the junction contained 9 bases not matched to a gene. Germline assignment: CDR1 LNHDA and CDR2 SQIVND (reference sequence). The CDR3 bases are TGTGCCAGTAGTATTATAGGGGGCGTAGGATATGGCTACACCTTC. The encoded protein is CASSIIGGVGYGYTF.

This sequence joins TRBV7-9 and TRBJ2-1; TRBD1 might be the D (5 bases). V was clipped by 1 base and J by 4 bases, with 11 bases between them. CDR3 length: 15 residues. The germline CDR1 and CDR2 sequences are SEHNR and FQNEAQ (reference sequence). This CDR3 is CASSLGQSLYNEQFF. For the CDR3, the DNA is TGTGCCAGCAGCTTAGGACAGTCCCTATACAATGAGCAGTTCTTC.

The rearrangement joins TRBV5-4 to TRBJ2-5, with D perhaps matching TRBD2 (6 bases). CDR1 and CDR2 from the germline V gene are SGHNT and YYREEE (reference sequence). The germline V and J ends were trimmed by 0 bases and 6 bases, with 12 bases remaining between them. The CDR3 runs to 14 residues. CDR3 sequence reads: CASSLGSSGQTQYF. The CDR3 DNA reads as TGTGCCAGCAGCTTGGGTAGTAGCGGCCAGACCCAGTACTTC.

This sequence joins TRBV6-1 and TRBJ1-1; tentative D call: TRBD1 (6 bases). The germline V gene encodes CDR1 MNHNS and CDR2 SASEGT. Trimming removed 7 bases from V and 3 bases from J, with 12 bases in between. The CDR3 length is 13 residues. Written as DNA, the CDR3 is TGTGCCAGCACTTATCGGGGGCACACTGAAGCTTTCTTT. Amino acids: CASTYRGHTEAFF.

The chain has TRBV2 and TRBJ1-3; D gene uncertain. The CDR3 contains 16 residues. V dropped 2 bases and J dropped 4 bases, with 15 bases sitting between them. The V gene's germline CDR1 is SNHLY and CDR2 FYNNEI. CDR3 in amino acids: CASSESGRLGGNTIYF. CDR3 coding DNA: TGTGCCAGCAGTGAATCGGGTAGGCTGGGCGGAAACACCATATATTTT. Combining the CDR3 with reference TRBV2 and TRBJ1-3 gives the whole variable domain EPEVTQTPSHQVTQMGQEVILRCVPISNHLYFYWYRQILGQKVEFLVSFYNNEISEKSEIFDDQFSVERPDGSNFTLKIRSTKLEDSAMYFCASSESGRLGGNTIYFGEGSWLTVV.

This chain uses TRBV19 with TRBJ2-7, with 11 bases aligning to TRBD1. The V gene end was trimmed by 4 bases and the J gene end by 7 bases; junction bases not matched to a gene: 6. Germline CDR1 and CDR2: LNHDA and SQIVND (reference sequence). CDR3 length equals 14 residues. DNA of the CDR3: TGTGCCAGTAGTACGGACAGGGGGCTTCGAGAGCAGTACTTC. Its protein product is CASSTDRGLREQYF.

Details on this clone: Because the CDR3's place on the DNA is in doubt, the DNA is left out and the CDR3 is given as listed by TCRdb. The genes are TRBV9 and TRBJ2-1; TRBD1, the table's D call, was not compared with the DNA. The CDR3 length equals 13 residues, ends included. The germline CDR1 and CDR2 sequences are SGDLS and YYNGEE. CDR3 residues: CASSVATGTEEFF.

This clone was counted once. This sequence joins TRBV11-3 and TRBJ2-5; 8 bases match TRBD2. Per germline, CDR1 SGHNT and CDR2 YENEEA. This CDR3 region has 16 residues. Trimming removed 5 bases from V and 2 bases from J; junction bases left unmatched: 10. The CDR3 DNA follows: TGTGCCAGCAGCCTGCGGGAACGCGGGGGGCAAGAGACCCAGTACTTC. Protein: CASSLRERGGQETQYF. Complete variable domain (other parts from reference TRBV11-3 and TRBJ2-5): EAGVVQSPRYKIIEKKQPVAFWCNPISGHNTLYWYLQNLGQGPELLIRYENEEAVDDSQLPKDRFSAERLKGVDSTLKIQPAELGDSAVYLCASSLRERGGQETQYFGPGTRLLVL.

This clone was seen just once. The rearrangement joins TRBV6-6 to TRBJ1-4; no clear D. The CDR3 extends over 14 amino acids. Germline CDR1 MNHNY, CDR2 SVGAGI (reference sequence). V lost 5 bases, J lost 2 bases, and 9 bases lay in between. The CDR3 here is CASSQTHTNEKLFF. The CDR3 bases are TGTGCCAGCAGTCAGACACATACTAATGAAAAACTGTTTTTT.